The TCR beta chain under discussion was sequenced for a study of blood T cell repertoires in COVID-19. Clones were sequenced by immunoSEQ multiplex PCR, and TCRdb holds only the in-frame ones, with some missing. In the table there are some 350,000 clones, around nine tenths of which are singletons. Trimming removed 5 bases at V and 4 bases at J, with 14 bases between. The CDR3 loop spans 13 amino acids. From germline, CDR1 is SQVTM and CDR2 ANQGSEA. Sample: peripheral blood. This rearrangement joins TRBV29-1 to TRBJ1-2, with D perhaps TRBD1 (6 bases). This TCR was sampled from a human donor in a cohort sampled during active COVID-19. The CDR3 region has the DNA TGCAGCGTTCGGCGGGGGCCTGCCTATGGCTACACCTTC. Translation: CSVRRGPAYGYTF.